These 8 T cell receptor beta chains originate from one sample sequenced in a study of human T cells and chemical hapten exposure. TCRdb ran MiXCR on the RACE reads and lists one entry per CDR3 protein. Here the sample spans approximately 80,000 distinct CDR3 sequences, approximately 10% being singletons. As for time point: patch test 3, about 24 weeks after DPC sensitization. Treatment given: therapeutic diphenylcyclopropenone sensitization with weekly scalp DPC. The sequencing here drew on whole blood, taken in connection with sensitization to the hapten diphenylcyclopropenone (DPC). Receptor source: a woman aged 45 to 65 with alopecia areata. Some clones in this sample may be carry-over from other donors' samples.

As concerns this clonotype: With a much larger clone just one base away, this may be a read error. The chain recombines TRBV29-1 with TRBJ2-1; 9 positions agree with TRBD1. The junction had 6 bases not matched to a gene; V was cut back by 4 bases and J by 5 bases. The CDR3 extends over 14 amino acids. The germline gives CDR1 SQVTM, CDR2 ANQGSEA. The CDR3 DNA is TGCAGCGTTGTACAGGGGGCCTTCCACAATGAGCAGTTCTTC. This sequence encodes CSVVQGAFHNEQFF.

Points on this clonotype: Given a much more abundant clone one base away, this may be a read error. The chain couples TRBV20-1 to TRBJ2-7, with D tentatively TRBD1 (6 bases). Between the trimmed V and J ends, which lost 3 bases and 1 base, there was a span of 13 bases. CDR3 length: 14 residues. Germline V lookup: CDR1 DFQATT, CDR2 SNEGSKA (reference sequence). CDR3 sequence reads: CSARQHGQSYEQYF. CDR3 DNA sequence: TGCAGTGCTAGGCAGCATGGACAGTCCTACGAGCAGTACTTC.

This clonotype was observed a few times. This chain joins TRBV29-1 and TRBJ2-7; D call uncertain. Trimming took off 4 bases at V and 2 bases at J, with 12 bases between the two ends. The CDR3 spans 13 residues. Germline V gene data show CDR1 as SQVTM and CDR2 as ANQGSEA. The CDR3 is CSVGRSGPYEQYF. CDR3 DNA: TGCAGCGTTGGCAGGTCTGGTCCCTACGAGCAGTACTTC.

The gene calls are TRBV13 and TRBJ2-2; perhaps TRBD2 as D (6 bases). V lost 4 bases, J lost 0 bases, and 12 bases lay in between. This CDR3 is built from 16 residues. Germline V gene sequence: CDR1 PRHDT, CDR2 FYEKMQ (reference sequence). The CDR3 loop is CASSSRLVSNTGELFF. In nucleotides, the CDR3 is TGTGCCAGCAGCTCGCGACTAGTCTCGAACACCGGGGAGCTGTTTTTT. Based on the CDR3 plus reference TRBV13 and TRBJ2-2, the full variable domain is AAGVIQSPRHLIKEKRETATLKCYPIPRHDTVYWYQQGPGQDPQFLISFYEKMQSDKGSIPDRFSAQQFSDYHSELNMSSLELGDSALYFCASSSRLVSNTGELFFGEGSRLTVL.

Notes on this clonotype: This may come from a read error, since a much larger clone is one base off. The chain has TRBV24-1 and TRBJ2-3; no definite D call. CDR3 size: 12 residues. The V end lost 6 bases, the J end lost 9 bases, and 12 bases lay between the germline ends. The germline CDR1 and CDR2 sequences are KGHDR and SFDVKD. CDR3 sequence (DNA): TGTGCCACCAGTCAAATTAAGACGACGCAGTATTTT. It codes for CATSQIKTTQYF.

This chain uses TRBV6-5 with TRBJ2-1; 13 bases agree with TRBD2. CDR3 length: 17 residues. CDR1 is MNHEY, CDR2 SVGAGI, per germline. The J segment lost 8 bases and the V segment lost 4 bases, leaving 11 bases of the junction unmatched. CDR3 sequence reads: CASSFLMTSGRMDEQFF. The DNA for the CDR3 is TGTGCCAGCAGTTTCTTGATGACTAGCGGGAGGATGGATGAGCAGTTCTTC.

This clonotype occurred many times. This sequence joins TRBV18 and TRBJ2-6; D remains ambiguous. The CDR3 covers 14 residues. CDR1 and CDR2 from the germline V gene are KGHSH and LQKENI. The ends were cut back, 8 bases at V and 0 bases at J, with 8 bases in the middle. CDR3 coding DNA: TGTGCCAGCAGCCCGTCCTCTGGGGCCAACGTCCTGACTTTC. Protein: CASSPSSGANVLTF.

This clonotype has ten or more counts. The chain employs TRBV7-2 and TRBJ2-1; 9 bases map to TRBD2. V was pared by 6 bases and J by 7 bases, with 10 bases of the junction left unmatched. CDR1 is SGHTA and CDR2 is FQGNSA in the germline V gene. CDR3 length: 15 residues. The CDR3 loop is CASRAGTSSVNEQFF. In nucleotides, the CDR3 is TGTGCCAGCAGGGCCGGGACTAGCTCGGTAAATGAGCAGTTCTTC.